Ten or more counts support the clone carrying this T cell receptor beta chain. What it binds is not known. Per germline, CDR1 GTSNPN and CDR2 SVGIG (reference sequence). Trimming pared 0 bases from V and 0 bases from J, leaving 2 bases between. This CDR3 contains 12 residues. This entry is derived from a study of CD8 T cells in ankylosing spondylitis. One entry per CDR3 protein, called by TCRdb with MiXCR from the 5' RACE reads. Among under 200,000 distinct CDR3 sequences, 8.5% to 10% were seen once, and the ten largest hold more than 12%. Regarding the study as a whole: Several of the motif variants were reported before in synovial fluid and blood from reactive arthritis. Disease-linked clones, CD8+, were relatively rare in peripheral blood. Characteristic of ankylosing spondylitis blood, it appeared, was a TCR beta motif comprising several highly homologous variants. Within matched ankylosing spondylitis synovial fluid, disease-linked clones were reportedly significantly enriched.

Specimen: blood, either unsorted or a sorted T cell fraction (not recorded which). The receptor's source is a female donor with ankylosing spondylitis or in good health (not recorded which). The chain employs TRBV30 and TRBJ1-1; no clear D. The CDR3 DNA reads as TGTGCCTGGAGTGTACTGAACACTGAAGCTTTCTTT. Translating gives CAWSVLNTEAFF.